A single T cell receptor (beta chain) is shown here with its context. What it binds is not known. This same CDR3 is encoded by further DNA sequences in the sample. Produced via immunoSEQ multiplex PCR; TCRdb's table is partial and in-frame only. Counted here are under 1,900,000 clones, less than 99% occurring once; the ten biggest clones make up roughly 0.35%. This record belongs to a study of shared clonotypes between healthy human individuals. General study findings and limits: It was the few donors that limited the genetic and exposure-history diversity represented.

CDR1 is SQVTM and CDR2 is ANQGSEA in the germline V gene. V was pared by 6 bases and J by 6 bases, with 4 bases of the junction left unmatched. This CDR3 comprises 12 residues. The chain couples TRBV29-1 to TRBJ2-1; 8 nucleotides align to TRBD2. The clonotype was recovered from a young man in good health. Sequenced: naive CD4+ T cells sorted from blood. Subset indicated: CD45RA+ positively selected. The CDR3 region has the DNA TGCAGCGTGGGACTAGGGTTCAATGAGCAGTTCTTC. The encoded protein is CSVGLGFNEQFF.